These T cell receptor beta chains were read from a single sample in a study of human T cells and chemical hapten exposure. Each CDR3 protein gets one entry after TCRdb re-called the RACE reads with MiXCR. The data contain 62,000 or so distinct CDR3 sequences, 9.5% to 13% of them seen just once; the ten biggest clones take up about 5.2%. Here the sequenced sample was whole blood, taken in connection with sensitization to the hapten diphenylcyclopropenone (DPC). The source is a woman between 50 and 59 years old with alopecia areata. Some clones in this sample may be carry-over from other donors' samples. The CDR3 runs from the conserved cysteine through the conserved F or W. D genes are given only for firm matches. Size is stated for part of the rows, as once, few or many counts, or as a class when the clone is expanded.

DNA | CDR3 | size | D | J | V
TGTGCCAGCAGCTCGGGGGACAGAGGTTCACCCCTCCACTTT | CASSSGDRGSPLHF | many | TRBD1 | TRBJ1-6 | TRBV7-6
TGTGCCAGCAGCGTCGCACCGGGAGGGGCCAACGTCCTGACTTTC | CASSVAPGGANVLTF | NA | NA | TRBJ2-6 | TRBV9
TGTGCCAGCTCCCGCAGCCGGGGTGAGCAGCCCCAGCATTTT | CASSRSRGEQPQHF | many | NA | TRBJ1-5 | TRBV18
TGTGCCAGCAGTGACGGAGGGCAAGAGACCCAGTACTTC | CASSDGGQETQYF | many | NA | TRBJ2-5 | TRBV6-1
TGTGCCAGCACCGATTCAGGGTGGTATGACGGGGAGCTGTTTTTT | CASTDSGWYDGELFF | many | NA | TRBJ2-2 | TRBV9
TGTGCCAGCACCGTAACTAGCGGAGCGAACACCGGGGAGCTGTTTTTT | CASTVTSGANTGELFF | few | TRBD2 | TRBJ2-2 | TRBV6-1
TGTGCCAGCAGCCGAGCCGGGACTAGCGGATCCGGGGAGCAGTACTTC | CASSRAGTSGSGEQYF | few | TRBD2 | TRBJ2-7 | TRBV9
TGTGCCTGGAGTGTATCCAGGACTCTCATGAACACTGAAGCTTTCTTT | CAWSVSRTLMNTEAFF | many | NA | TRBJ1-1 | TRBV30
TGTGCCAGCAGTTTATTGGGTCGAGAAGCTTTCTTT | CASSLLGREAFF | many | NA | TRBJ1-1 | TRBV28
TGTGCCAGCAGCTTCAGGAATTCACCCCTCCACTTT | CASSFRNSPLHF | many | NA | TRBJ1-6 | TRBV7-9
TGTGCCAGCAGCTCAAGGGACATCAATGAGCAGTTCTTC | CASSSRDINEQFF | NA | NA | TRBJ2-1 | TRBV11-2
TGTGCCAGTACCCTATTCCCGGACGGGAACACTGAAGCTTTCTTT | CASTLFPDGNTEAFF | many | NA | TRBJ1-1 | TRBV6-5
TGTGCCAGCAGAAGTACAGGGGGTTACGAGCAGTACTTC | CASRSTGGYEQYF | few | TRBD1 | TRBJ2-7 | TRBV6-2/TRBV6-3
TGTGCCAGCAGTTTGAAGGACAGATCGGTCTATGGCTACACCTTC | CASSLKDRSVYGYTF | few | NA | TRBJ1-2 | TRBV27
TGTGCCAGCAGCGCGGGACTAGCGGGTGAGCAGTTCTTC | CASSAGLAGEQFF | NA | TRBD2 | TRBJ2-1 | TRBV7-6
TGTGCCAGCAGTCCCCTCGGACAGGGCAATCAGCCCCAGCATTTT | CASSPLGQGNQPQHF | NA | TRBD1 | TRBJ1-5 | TRBV28
TGCAGTGCTGTCAGGGATAGAAGTTCACCCCTCCACTTT | CSAVRDRSSPLHF | NA | NA | TRBJ1-6 | TRBV20-1
TGTGCCAGCAGCCGGGGCGGATCCGGGGAGCTGTTTTTT | CASSRGGSGELFF | few | NA | TRBJ2-2 | TRBV7-2
TGTGCCAGCAGCTTAGCTGGGAACCCGCGGGAGCAGTACTTC | CASSLAGNPREQYF | few | NA | TRBJ2-7 | TRBV7-9
TGTGCCAGTAGGACGACAGGGAAATATGGCTACACCTTC | CASRTTGKYGYTF | many | TRBD1 | TRBJ1-2 | TRBV19
TGCGCCAGCAGCTTGTTAGCGGGGGATTACAATGAGCAGTTCTTC | CASSLLAGDYNEQFF | NA | TRBD2 | TRBJ2-1 | TRBV5-1
TGTGCCAGCAGTTCCCAGCGGGACAGGGCCACAGATACGCAGTATTTT | CASSSQRDRATDTQYF | many | TRBD1 | TRBJ2-3 | TRBV28